This TCR beta chain was captured by sequencing in a study of CD8 T cells in Susac syndrome. RNA amounts of roughly 0.5 to 1 ug underwent reverse transcription with random hexamers. MiXCR was run by TCRdb on the immunoSEQ multiplex PCR reads, yielding one entry per CDR3 protein. The table has 200,000 to 250,000 distinct CDR3 sequences, approximately 94% seen once. TEMRA cells were enriched by FACS, while CD8+ and CD4+ T cells were obtained through a negative isolation that was performed magnetically. Points on this clonotype: The antigen is unknown.

Broader study findings: As acknowledged by the study, its TCR sequencing and HLA analysis included a relatively small number of individuals.

This TCR came from a human donor with Susac syndrome. Sequencing was done on a sample of CD4+ T cells from PBMCs.

This chain's CDR3 is CASSQEGQGIASYTF. The CDR3 nucleotides are TGCGCCAGCAGCCAAGAAGGGCAGGGCATAGCCAGCTACACCTTC. The rearrangement uses TRBV4-3 and TRBJ1-2; perhaps TRBD1 as D (5 bases). The ends were cut back, 0 bases at V and 9 bases at J, with 17 bases in the middle. The V gene's germline CDR1 is LGHNA and CDR2 YSLEER. The CDR3 covers 15 residues.